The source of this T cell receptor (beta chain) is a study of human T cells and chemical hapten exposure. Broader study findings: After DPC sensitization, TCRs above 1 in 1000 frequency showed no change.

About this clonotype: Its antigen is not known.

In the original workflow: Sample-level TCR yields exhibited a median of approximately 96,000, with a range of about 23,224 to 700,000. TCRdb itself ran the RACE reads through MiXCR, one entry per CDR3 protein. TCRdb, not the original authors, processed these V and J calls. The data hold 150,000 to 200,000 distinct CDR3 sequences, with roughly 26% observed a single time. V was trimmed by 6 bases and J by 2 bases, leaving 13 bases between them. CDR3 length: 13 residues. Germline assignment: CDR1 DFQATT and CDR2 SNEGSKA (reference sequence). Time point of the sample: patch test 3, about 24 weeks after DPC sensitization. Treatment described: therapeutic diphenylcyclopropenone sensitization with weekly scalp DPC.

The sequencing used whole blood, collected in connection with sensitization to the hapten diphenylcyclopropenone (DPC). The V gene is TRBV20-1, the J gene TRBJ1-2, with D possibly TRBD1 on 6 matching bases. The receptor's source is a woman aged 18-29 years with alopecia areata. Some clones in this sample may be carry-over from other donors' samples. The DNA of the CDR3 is TGCAGTGCACTCGGGACAAACAACTATGGCTACACCTTC. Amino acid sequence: CSALGTNNYGYTF.